The text below deals with one T cell receptor beta chain. Random hexamers were used to reverse transcribe roughly 0.5 to 1 ug of RNA. TCRdb passed the immunoSEQ multiplex PCR reads through MiXCR, listing each CDR3 protein once. The sample includes about 210,000 distinct CDR3 sequences, roughly 93% of them seen just once. The data derive from a study of CD8 T cells in Susac syndrome. Losses at the gene ends were 4 bases for V and 3 bases for J; bases not matched to a gene: 23. Germline assignment: CDR1 PRHDT and CDR2 FYEKMQ (reference sequence). The CDR3 is made up of 22 amino acids. The receptor's source is a human donor with Susac syndrome. The chain combines TRBV13 with TRBJ2-7; 14 bases are shared with TRBD2. Sequenced sample: CD4+ T cells from PBMCs. CDR3 region: CASSYLAYVYGRLAGGLYEQYF. CDR3 nucleotides: TGTGCCAGCAGCTACTTAGCTTACGTGTATGGCAGACTAGCGGGGGGGCTCTACGAGCAGTACTTC.